The 24 T cell receptor beta chains listed next were all sequenced from one sample in a study of post-analysis software for immune sequencing data. General study results and limits: About five TRBV segments, including TRBV5-6, TRBV5-1 and TRBV20-1, were more frequent in patients than controls.

No antigen has been identified for these receptors. Built from TCR beta cDNA, the libraries had unique molecular identifiers in them. Via MiXCR, TCRdb re-called the PCR reads, giving one row per CDR3 protein. The sample lists roughly 700,000 distinct CDR3 sequences, 30% occurring once. The source material was blood. These receptors all come from a girl between 10 and 17 years old with multiple sclerosis.

The chain joins TRBV9 to TRBJ2-3; TRBD2 matches at 9 bases. V shed 4 bases, J shed 6 bases, and the junction held 15 bases outside the gene matches. From germline, CDR1 is SGDLS and CDR2 YYNGEE. The CDR3 covers 17 residues. CDR3 region: CASSPHGGGGALDTQYF. CDR3 nucleotides: TGTGCCAGCAGCCCCCATGGTGGCGGGGGGGCCTTGGATACGCAGTATTTT.

The chain is built from TRBV2 and TRBJ2-7, with 7 bases lining up with TRBD1. V was clipped by 7 bases and J by 2 bases; unmatched bases: 2. The CDR3 extends over 12 amino acids. Germline loops: CDR1 SNHLY, CDR2 FYNNEI. The CDR3 sequence is CASIDRAYEQYF. The CDR3 DNA sequence: TGTGCCAGCATTGACAGGGCCTACGAGCAGTACTTC.

The chain combines TRBV2 with TRBJ2-7; D assignment may be TRBD1 or TRBD2 (7 bases each). V dropped 10 bases and J dropped 3 bases, with 10 bases sitting between them. CDR1 is SNHLY, CDR2 FYNNEI, per germline. The CDR3 has 11 residues. In DNA form, the CDR3 reads TGTGCCACCAGGGGGGGCTACGAGCAGTACTTC. Translating gives CATRGGYEQYF. Drawing the rest from reference TRBV2 and TRBJ2-7, the complete variable domain is EPEVTQTPSHQVTQMGQEVILRCVPISNHLYFYWYRQILGQKVEFLVSFYNNEISEKSEIFDDQFSVERPDGSNFTLKIRSTKLEDSAMYFCATRGGYEQYFGPGTRLTVT.

This clonotype was seen more than once but under ten times. A much larger clone differs by one base, so this may be a read error. This sequence joins TRBV7-9 and TRBJ2-7; 13 nucleotides agree with TRBD2. CDR1 and CDR2 from the germline V gene are SEHNR and FQNEAQ (reference sequence). This CDR3 contains 16 residues. The CDR3, as DNA: TGTGCCAGCAGCTTAAGGACTAGCGGGAGCTCCTACGGGCAGTACTTC. It yields the protein CASSLRTSGSSYGQYF.

Turning to this clonotype: An end of the junction differs from the germline gene, which may be a read error. This rearrangement joins TRBV6-1 to TRBJ2-7; D remains ambiguous. CDR3 length: 15 residues. CDR1 and CDR2 from the germline V gene are MNHNS and SASEGT. CDR3 residues: CAGSELSQARGEQYF. CDR3 in DNA: TGTGCCGGCAGTGAACTTAGTCAAGCCCGCGGCGAGCAGTACTTC.

This clonotype has ten or more counts. This chain links TRBV24-1 with TRBJ2-1; 14 bases agree with TRBD2. Germline-derived CDR1 and CDR2 are KGHDR and SFDVKD. V trimming: 3 bases; J trimming: 4 bases; junction bases outside the gene matches: 10. CDR3 length: 19 residues. The DNA for the CDR3 is TGTGCCACCAGTGATCCCGGGACTAGCGGGAGTGCGCGGTACAATGAGCAGTTCTTC. Translation gives CATSDPGTSGSARYNEQFF.

This clonotype was found a few times. The chain is built from TRBV6-6 and TRBJ2-5; 8 nucleotides line up with TRBD2. CDR1 and CDR2 (germline): MNHNY, SVGAGI (reference sequence). V dropped 7 bases and J dropped 5; count of bases not matched to a gene: 9. The CDR3 is made up of 14 amino acids. Written as DNA, the CDR3 is TGTGCCAGCACCCAGGAAGCTAGCGGGGAGACCCAGTACTTC. Protein product: CASTQEASGETQYF.

The chain links TRBV2 to TRBJ2-1; no firm D call. With 4 bases removed from V and 15 bases from J, the gap between germline ends came to 10 bases. Germline-derived CDR1 and CDR2 are SNHLY and FYNNEI. CDR3 length equals 10 residues. CDR3 sequence: CASSGHPPFF. As DNA, the CDR3 is TGTGCCAGCAGTGGCCACCCTCCGTTCTTC.

The genes are TRBV19 and TRBJ2-7; 9 bases fit TRBD1. TRBJ2-5 matches the DNA end more closely, so the J call is doubtful. Germline-derived CDR1 and CDR2 are LNHDA and SQIVND (reference sequence). The CDR3 runs to 13 residues. The CDR3 loop is CAARDRASETQYF. CDR3 coding DNA: TGTGCCGCAAGGGACAGGGCGTCGGAGACCCAGTACTTC.

CDR3: CATPGQSSYNSPLHF. CDR3 nucleotides: TGTGCCACCCCTGGGCAGAGCTCCTATAATTCACCCCTCCACTTT. The chain recombines TRBV15 with TRBJ1-6; no reliable D call. Germline V gene data show CDR1 as LNHNV and CDR2 as YYDKDF (reference sequence). Deletions cut 8 bases from V and 0 bases from J, with 11 bases between. This CDR3 comprises 15 residues. Variable domain in full (rest from reference TRBV15 and TRBJ1-6): DAMVIQNPRYQVTQFGKPVTLSCSQTLNHNVMYWYQQKSSQAPKLLFHYYDKDFNNEADTPDNFQSRRPNTSFCFLDIRSPGLGDTAMYLCATPGQSSYNSPLHFGNGTRLTVT.

V is TRBV20-1 and J is TRBJ1-4; D possibly corresponds to TRBD1 (6 bases). This CDR3 spans 13 amino acids. Germline CDR1 is DFQATT and CDR2 is SNEGSKA (reference sequence). V was trimmed by 3 bases and J by 8 bases, leaving 13 bases between them. This CDR3 is CSASGRGEEKLFF. The DNA of the CDR3 is TGCAGTGCTAGTGGCAGGGGAGAGGAAAAACTGTTTTTT.

This clonotype has just a few counts. This sequence joins TRBV12-3 or TRBV12-4 and TRBJ1-2; D gene unclear. Trimming left V 3 bases short and J 2 bases short, with 16 bases between. The CDR3 has 16 amino acids. CDR3 loop: CASSFPVTTGNYGYTF. CDR3 sequence (DNA): TGTGCCAGCAGTTTCCCAGTCACGACGGGGAACTATGGCTACACCTTC.

This chain connects TRBV5-1 to TRBJ2-3; weak D call: TRBD1 (6 bases). This CDR3 is built from 15 residues. The germline V and J ends were trimmed by 3 bases and 6 bases, with 17 bases remaining between them. Germline-derived CDR1 and CDR2 are SGHRS and YFSETQ. The CDR3 DNA reads TGCGCCAGCAGCTATGGGACACCCAATCGGGATACGCAGTATTTT. Protein product: CASSYGTPNRDTQYF.

This clonotype has just a few counts. The rearrangement joins TRBV7-8 to TRBJ1-2; D might be TRBD1 (6 bases). The CDR3 extends over 15 amino acids. The V and J ends lost 5 bases and 5 bases respectively, with 18 bases between them. Looked up from germline, CDR1 is SGHVS and CDR2 is FQNEAQ. The CDR3 DNA is TGTGCCAGCAGCCCCGAGGGCGACAGGTTATATGGCTACACCTTC. It encodes CASSPEGDRLYGYTF. Combining the CDR3 with reference TRBV7-8 and TRBJ1-2 gives the whole variable domain GAGVSQSPRYKVAKRGQDVALRCDPISGHVSLFWYQQALGQGPEFLTYFQNEAQLDKSGLPSDRFFAERPEGSVSTLKIQRTQQEDSAVYLCASSPEGDRLYGYTFGSGTRLTVV.

V usage is TRBV28 and J usage is TRBJ2-3; 8 bases align to TRBD1. CDR3 size: 14 residues. Germline lookup yields CDR1 MDHEN and CDR2 SYDVKM. After removal of 5 bases from V and 6 bases from J, the junction contained 7 bases not matched to a gene. The CDR3 DNA follows: TGTGCCAGCAGTCCAGGACAGGGTTGGGATACGCAGTATTTT. Encoded protein: CASSPGQGWDTQYF.

The genes are TRBV15 and TRBJ2-7; a possible D gene is TRBD1 (5 bases). This CDR3 has 13 amino acids. V shed 0 bases and J shed 6 bases, with 9 bases lying between them. From germline, CDR1 is LNHNV and CDR2 YYDKDF (reference sequence). The CDR3 sequence: CATSRETGREQYF. The CDR3 DNA reads TGTGCCACCAGCAGAGAAACAGGTCGCGAGCAGTACTTC.

This clonotype turned up a few times. This chain joins TRBV10-3 and TRBJ2-5; TRBD2 might be the D (5 bases). The V gene lost 4 bases and the J gene lost 11 bases, with 23 bases spanning the gap. The CDR3 has 15 amino acids. The germline V gene has CDR1 ENHRY and CDR2 SYGVKD. In nucleotides, the CDR3 is TGTGCCATCAGTGGCGCCGTGACCAGCGGCGGTGAGCAGTACTTC. It encodes CAISGAVTSGGEQYF.

The chain recombines TRBV15 with TRBJ2-4, with 9 positions matching TRBD2. CDR1 LNHNV and CDR2 YYDKDF come from the germline V gene (reference sequence). This CDR3 has 15 amino acids. After removal of 0 bases from V and 13 bases from J, the junction contained 10 bases not matched to a gene. The CDR3 is CATSRDRLAAMEQYF. CDR3 nucleotides: TGTGCCACCAGCAGAGATCGACTAGCGGCTATGGAGCAGTACTTC.

This chain links TRBV29-1 with TRBJ2-1; D perhaps matches TRBD1 (6 bases). V was clipped by 6 bases and J by 0 bases, with 15 bases between them. In germline, CDR1 is SQVTM, CDR2 ANQGSEA. The CDR3 totals 15 residues. CDR3 loop: CSVNRARSSYNEQFF. As DNA, the CDR3 is TGCAGCGTCAACAGGGCTCGGAGCTCCTACAATGAGCAGTTCTTC.

This clonotype was counted a few times. V gene TRBV6-6 combines with J gene TRBJ1-2; D is unresolved. CDR3 length: 14 amino acids. Looked up from germline, CDR1 is MNHNY and CDR2 is SVGAGI (reference sequence). The germline V and J ends were trimmed by 6 bases and 8 bases, with 19 bases remaining between them. DNA of the CDR3: TGTGCCAGCAGAGGACGCGAGGTAGTGGGGGGCTACACCTTC. This translates into CASRGREVVGGYTF.

The chain links TRBV6-5 to TRBJ1-2, with D possibly matching TRBD1 (6 bases). The CDR3 runs 12 residues. V was pared by 0 bases and J by 8 bases, with 7 bases between. Per germline, CDR1 MNHEY and CDR2 SVGAGI. The CDR3 DNA sequence: TGTGCCAGCAGTTACTCGACAGGCGGCTACACCTTC. This translates into CASSYSTGGYTF.

The chain joins TRBV27 to TRBJ1-6; D gene unclear. Per germline, CDR1 MNHEY and CDR2 SMNVEV (reference sequence). V was cut by 4 bases and J by 0 bases, with 13 bases left in between. The CDR3 runs to 17 residues. CDR3 loop: CASSYGTGSSYNSPLHF. Here the CDR3 DNA reads TGTGCCAGCAGTTACGGAACTGGCAGCTCCTATAATTCACCCCTCCACTTT.

The rearrangement uses TRBV29-1 and TRBJ1-2; D is uncertain. From germline, CDR1 is SQVTM and CDR2 ANQGSEA. Between the trimmed V and J ends, which lost 7 bases and 8 bases, there was a span of 17 bases. CDR3 length: 12 residues. CDR3 sequence: CSAGRQVEGYTF. As DNA, the CDR3 is TGCAGCGCCGGCAGGCAGGTAGAGGGCTACACCTTC.

As regards this clonotype: Possible read error: a much larger clone is one base away. The V and J genes are TRBV7-2 and TRBJ2-5, with 10 bases lining up with TRBD2. This CDR3 has 14 residues. The germline CDR1 and CDR2 sequences are SGHTA and FQGNSA. CDR3 coding DNA: TGTGCCAGCGGCTTGATAGCGGGAGGAGAGACCCAGTACTTC. Protein sequence: CASGLIAGGETQYF. The full variable domain, rest sourced from reference TRBV7-2 and TRBJ2-5, is GAGVSQSPSNKVTEKGKDVELRCDPISGHTALYWYRQSLGQGLEFLIYFQGNSAPDKSGLPSDRFSAERTGGSVSTLTIQRTQQEDSAVYLCASGLIAGGETQYFGPGTRLLVL.